The present T cell receptor (beta chain) was sequenced within a study of CD8 T cells in Susac syndrome. The multiple sclerosis controls were treatment-naive patients, and their relapsing-remitting disease was stable or active. TEMRA cells were enriched by FACS, while CD8+ and CD4+ T cells were obtained through a negative isolation that was performed magnetically. The germline V and J ends were trimmed by 4 bases and 7 bases, with 10 bases remaining between them. Germline V gene lookup returns CDR1 LGHDT and CDR2 YNNKEL (reference sequence). The length of the CDR3 is 12 residues. Random hexamers were used to reverse transcribe the RNA input (about 0.5 to 1 ug). immunoSEQ multiplex PCR amplified TCR beta CDR3 across 54 Vbeta, 13 Jbeta. TCRdb re-called the immunoSEQ multiplex PCR reads through MiXCR, storing one row per CDR3 protein. The sample contains 150,000 to 200,000 distinct CDR3 sequences, roughly 94% of which appear only once.

In its sample, this clonotype was seen once. Specimen: CD4+ T cells from PBMCs. This clonotype was sampled from a human donor with multiple sclerosis. The chain combines TRBV3-1 with TRBJ1-1, with a weak D call TRBD1 (5 bases). The CDR3 region is CASSRGDVEAFF. For the CDR3, the DNA is TGTGCCAGCAGCCGGGGGGACGTTGAAGCTTTCTTT.